This T cell receptor beta chain was observed in a study of breast tumors, draining lymph nodes, adjacent tissues. TCRdb re-called the multiplex PCR reads with MiXCR, one entry per CDR3 protein. The sample records about 180,000 distinct CDR3 sequences, 30% to 35% being singletons. Germline V gives CDR1 SGDLS, CDR2 YYNGEE. This CDR3 has 17 residues. Trimming stripped 4 bases from V and 0 bases from J, with 17 bases between. Study-wide results and limits: Tumor TCR diversity was below lymph nodes but above nontumor tissue. The lymph node origin of tumor T cells was framed as consistent with a hypothesis, not demonstrated. Data fit most tumor T cells coming from lymph node, expanding in tumor. Luminal-like breast cancer showed significantly greater tumor-nontumor repertoire similarity than basal-like breast cancer did.

This clonotype was seen many times. Its cognate antigen is unknown. The lymph nodes were axillary draining lymph nodes from breast cancer patients. This chain links TRBV9 with TRBJ2-1; D not resolved. This TCR was sampled from a female donor with breast cancer. Some clones in this sample may be carry-over from other donors' samples. The sample comprised axillary lymph node tissue. The CDR3 region has the DNA TGTGCCAGCAGCCCGTACCCCCAGGAAAGCTCCTACAATGAGCAGTTCTTC. Its protein is CASSPYPQESSYNEQFF.